The 27 T cell receptor beta chains presented below share a single source sample, sequenced in a study of T cell clones after liver transplantation. Libraries were prepared by immunoSEQ multiplex PCR; TCRdb keeps only in-frame clonotypes and omits some of them. The sample lists around 120,000 clones; about nine tenths were seen once. The sample was CD4+ T cells from blood, taken 12 months after liver transplant. Source of these receptors: a human patient who received a liver transplant. Some T cells may possibly be graft donor cells.

The rearrangement joins TRBV6-1 to TRBJ1-2; TRBD1 matches at 8 bases. V was clipped by 6 bases and J by 2 bases; unmatched bases: 5. Germline V lookup: CDR1 MNHNS, CDR2 SASEGT. The CDR3 extends over 14 amino acids. As DNA, the CDR3 is TGTGCCAGCAGCCGGACAGGGTCCAACTATGGCTACACCTTC. Translated: CASSRTGSNYGYTF.

The V and J genes are TRBV19 and TRBJ1-1; a weak D match, TRBD1 (5 bases). V lost 3 bases, J lost 6 bases, and 14 bases lay in between. Germline assignment: CDR1 LNHDA and CDR2 SQIVND (reference sequence). The CDR3 has 14 residues. The chain's CDR3 is CASSIQKGRAEAFF. DNA for the CDR3: TGTGCCAGTAGTATTCAAAAGGGGAGGGCTGAAGCTTTCTTT.

The genes are TRBV5-1 and TRBJ1-1; D is uncertain. V dropped 0 bases and J dropped 1 base, with 10 bases sitting between them. The CDR3 is 15 residues long. Germline CDR1 SGHRS, CDR2 YFSETQ. The CDR3 DNA follows: TGCGCCAGCAGCTTGGAATGGGGTGGGAACACTGAAGCTTTCTTT. This codes for CASSLEWGGNTEAFF.

The V call is TRBV9, the J call TRBJ1-2, with D tentatively TRBD1 (6 bases). The CDR3 sequence is 15 residues long. The germline CDR1 and CDR2 sequences are SGDLS and YYNGEE. Trimming shortened V by 4 bases and J by 2 bases, and 15 bases separated the two germline ends. CDR3 sequence reads: CASSPAGTLNYGYTF. The CDR3 DNA sequence: TGTGCCAGCAGCCCGGCCGGGACACTCAACTATGGCTACACCTTC.

The chain employs TRBV30 and TRBJ2-1, with TRBD2 matching over 8 bases. The CDR3 sequence is 14 residues long. Germline CDR1 reads GTSNPN; CDR2 reads SVGIG (reference sequence). V shed 2 bases and J 8 bases; nucleotides not matched to a gene: 8. The CDR3 region has the DNA TGTGCCTGGAGTACCGAGGCGGGAGGAGATGAGCAGTTCTTC. It is translated as CAWSTEAGGDEQFF. Full variable domain (remainder filled in from reference TRBV30 and TRBJ2-1): SQTIHQWPATLVQPVGSPLSLECTVEGTSNPNLYWYRQAAGRGLQLLFYSVGIGQISSEVPQNLSASRPQDRQFILSSKKLLLSDSGFYLCAWSTEAGGDEQFFGPGTRLTVL.

The chain employs TRBV9 and TRBJ2-2, with 9 bases fitting TRBD2. There are 16 residues in the CDR3. Germline CDR1 SGDLS, CDR2 YYNGEE. V was pared by 0 bases and J by 4 bases, with 4 bases of the junction left unmatched. In nucleotides, the CDR3 is TGTGCCAGCAGCGTAGGTGCGGGAGGGATCACCGGGGAGCTGTTTTTT. Translated, it gives CASSVGAGGITGELFF. The whole variable domain, remainder taken from reference TRBV9 and TRBJ2-2, is DSGVTQTPKHLITATGQRVTLRCSPRSGDLSVYWYQQSLDQGLQFLIQYYNGEERAKGNILERFSAQQFPDLHSELNLSSLELGDSALYFCASSVGAGGITGELFFGEGSRLTVL.

This chain links TRBV7-2 with TRBJ2-2, with unresolved D. Trimming removed 1 base from V and 3 bases from J, with 3 bases in between. Germline-derived CDR1 and CDR2 are SGHTA and FQGNSA. The CDR3 loop spans 13 amino acids. CDR3 sequence: CASSLVDTGELFF. In DNA form, the CDR3 reads TGTGCCAGCAGCTTAGTAGACACCGGGGAGCTGTTTTTT.

The chain combines TRBV21-1 with TRBJ2-5; the table's TRBD1 call for D was not verified on the DNA. TRBV21-1 is designated a pseudogene. This CDR3 has 16 amino acids. The CDR3 protein is CASSSTGGQRRETQYF. The CDR3 coding sequence is TGTGCCAGCAGCTCTACAGGGGGACAGCGAAGGGAGACCCAGTACTTC.

The chain recombines TRBV6-1 with TRBJ2-7; D is tentatively TRBD1 or TRBD2 (5 bases each). This CDR3 is built from 17 residues. V was clipped by 4 bases and J by 0 bases, with 19 bases between them. Germline V lookup: CDR1 MNHNS, CDR2 SASEGT. The CDR3 DNA reads TGTGCCAGCAGTGCCGGGTCCTCCGGGGCCGGCTCCTACGAGCAGTACTTC. This gives the protein CASSAGSSGAGSYEQYF.

This chain links TRBV5-1 with TRBJ2-1, with 9 bases matching TRBD2. The ends lost 4 bases at V and 7 bases at J; junction bases unmatched: 12. Germline CDR1 reads SGHRS; CDR2 reads YFSETQ. The CDR3 contains 16 residues. The CDR3 DNA sequence: TGCGCCAGCAGCGCCCTTCCTGGACTAGCGAAAAATGAGCAGTTCTTC. Amino acids: CASSALPGLAKNEQFF.

The CDR3 loop is CASSLGAGGTGELFF. DNA for the CDR3: TGCGCCAGCAGCTTAGGCGCAGGGGGCACCGGGGAGCTGTTTTTT. The V call is TRBV5-1, the J call TRBJ2-2, with TRBD1 identical over 7 bases. This CDR3 contains 15 residues. The V and J ends lost 2 bases and 4 bases, in that order; junction bases with no gene match: 5. Germline loops: CDR1 SGHRS, CDR2 YFSETQ. Full variable domain (outside the CDR3, taken from reference TRBV5-1 and TRBJ2-2): KAGVTQTPRYLIKTRGQQVTLSCSPISGHRSVSWYQQTPGQGLQFLFEYFSETQRNKGNFPGRFSGRQFSNSRSEMNVSTLELGDSALYLCASSLGAGGTGELFFGEGSRLTVL.

The V gene is TRBV4-2, the J gene TRBJ1-1, with 11 positions matching TRBD1. Per the germline V gene, CDR1 is LGHNA and CDR2 is YNFKEQ. This CDR3 region has 17 residues. The ends lost 1 base at V and 3 bases at J; junction bases unmatched: 7. CDR3 sequence (DNA): TGTGCCAGCAGCCAAGGGGACAGGGGGTTGGTGGACACTGAAGCTTTCTTT. As protein: CASSQGDRGLVDTEAFF.

V is TRBV11-3 and J is TRBJ2-3; D possibly corresponds to TRBD2 (5 bases). Germline V gene sequence: CDR1 SGHNT, CDR2 YENEEA. The CDR3 length is 12 residues. Trimming stripped 9 bases from V and 0 bases from J, with 7 bases between. The chain's CDR3 is CASRGSTDTQYF. In DNA form, the CDR3 reads TGTGCCAGTCGCGGGAGCACAGATACGCAGTATTTT.

This clone was detected only once. The J gene is TRBJ2-3, the V gene TRBV9; D gene ambiguous. The V gene's germline CDR1 is SGDLS and CDR2 YYNGEE. The CDR3 has 13 amino acids. Trimming pared 0 bases from V and 3 bases from J, leaving 5 bases between. The CDR3 DNA sequence: TGTGCCAGCAGCGTAGATCAGACAGATACGCAGTATTTT. Amino acids: CASSVDQTDTQYF.

The chain has TRBV4-2 and TRBJ1-4; 8 bases are shared with TRBD1. Losses at the gene ends were 2 bases for V and 5 bases for J; bases not matched to a gene: 4. This CDR3 is built from 15 residues. Germline V CDR1 and CDR2: LGHNA, YNFKEQ. The CDR3 sequence: CASSQTGQENEKLFF. The DNA of the CDR3 is TGTGCCAGCAGCCAAACGGGACAGGAAAATGAAAAACTGTTTTTT.

This chain uses TRBV5-4 with TRBJ2-1; possible D gene TRBD2, 6 bases. This CDR3 contains 16 residues. Per the germline V gene, CDR1 is SGHNT and CDR2 is YYREEE (reference sequence). V was shortened by 4 bases and J by 0 bases, with 14 bases between the two germline ends. CDR3 DNA: TGTGCCAGCAGCCCCGGGACTCTGAGCTCCTACAATGAGCAGTTCTTC. Protein: CASSPGTLSSYNEQFF.

CDR3 sequence: CASSLVSPPTEAFF. CDR3 sequence (DNA): TGTGCCAGCAGCTTGGTTTCCCCCCCCACTGAAGCTTTCTTT. This sequence joins TRBV7-3 and TRBJ1-1; D call uncertain. Germline CDR1 reads SGHTA; CDR2 reads FQGTGA. V shed 3 bases and J shed 4 bases, with 12 bases lying between them. This CDR3 has 14 residues.

The chain combines TRBV10-3 with TRBJ2-7; D perhaps matches TRBD2 (6 bases). Germline V gene data show CDR1 as ENHRY and CDR2 as SYGVKD. V lost 5 bases and J lost 0, with 17 bases in between. This CDR3 contains 16 residues. The CDR3 nucleotides are TGTGCCATCAGTTCATTACTGCGGGGCAGCTCCTACGAGCAGTACTTC. Amino acid sequence: CAISSLLRGSSYEQYF.

V gene TRBV11-3 combines with J gene TRBJ1-3; no firm D call. Per the germline V gene, CDR1 is SGHNT and CDR2 is YENEEA. V shed 4 bases and J shed 0 bases, with 7 bases lying between them. The CDR3 extends over 14 amino acids. CDR3 sequence (DNA): TGTGCCAGCAGCTCAGTCCTCTCTGGAAACACCATATATTTT. This sequence encodes CASSSVLSGNTIYF.

The CDR3 DNA follows: TGCGCCAGCAGAGGAACAGGGGGCACTGAAGCTTTCTTT. It is translated as CASRGTGGTEAFF. V and J are TRBV10-1 and TRBJ1-1, with TRBD1 identical over 8 bases. Looked up from germline, CDR1 is WNHNN and CDR2 is SYGVQD (reference sequence). The ends lost 6 bases at V and 4 bases at J; junction bases unmatched: 4. The CDR3 is 13 amino acids.

The V gene is TRBV7-9, the J gene TRBJ1-2; D call uncertain. Germline V lookup: CDR1 SEHNR, CDR2 FQNEAQ (reference sequence). The CDR3 runs 12 residues. V was pared by 2 bases and J by 6 bases, with 7 bases between. CDR3 in amino acids: CASSLKGHGYTF. The CDR3 DNA reads as TGTGCCAGCAGCTTAAAGGGTCATGGCTACACCTTC.

This clone was recorded once. The chain is built from TRBV10-1 and TRBJ1-2; tentatively, D is TRBD1 (6 bases). V lost 2 bases to trimming and J lost 7 bases, with 11 bases between them. Germline V gives CDR1 WNHNN, CDR2 SYGVQD (reference sequence). This CDR3 contains 13 residues. The chain's CDR3 is CASSETGLGGYTF. CDR3 coding DNA: TGCGCCAGCAGTGAGACAGGGCTTGGTGGCTACACCTTC.

The chain uses TRBV6-5 and TRBJ1-1; perhaps TRBD1 as D (6 bases). In germline, CDR1 is MNHEY, CDR2 SVGAGI. This CDR3 has 14 amino acids. V lost 9 bases and J 0 bases, leaving 14 bases between the germline ends. CDR3 sequence reads: CASAGDPLNTEAFF. CDR3 DNA sequence: TGTGCCAGTGCAGGGGACCCCCTGAACACTGAAGCTTTCTTT.

This clone was recorded only once. The CDR3 spells CASSWDRRNTEAFF. The CDR3 coding sequence is TGTGCCAGCAGTTGGGACAGGAGGAACACTGAAGCTTTCTTT. The chain has TRBV5-8 and TRBJ1-1; 8 bases map to TRBD1. The V and J ends lost 5 bases and 1 base, in that order; junction bases with no gene match: 4. This CDR3 comprises 14 residues. CDR1 and CDR2 from the germline V gene are SGHTS and YDEGEE.

The V gene is TRBV4-1, the J gene TRBJ2-7; possibly TRBD2 for D (6 bases). The CDR3 contains 16 residues. Germline CDR1 is MGHRA and CDR2 is YSYEKL. Trimming removed 4 bases from V and 0 bases from J, with 16 bases in between. CDR3 bases: TGCGCCAGCAGCCCTTTACCCGGGACTCACTCCTACGAGCAGTACTTC. Translating it yields CASSPLPGTHSYEQYF.

The chain links TRBV30 to TRBJ2-7, with D uncertain. The V gene lost 3 bases and the J gene lost 4 bases, with 10 bases spanning the gap. The CDR3 is 12 amino acids. CDR1 and CDR2 (germline): GTSNPN, SVGIG (reference sequence). The DNA of the CDR3 is TGTGCCTGGAGGGGCCAGAGATACGAGCAGTACTTC. Protein product: CAWRGQRYEQYF. The full variable domain, in which reference TRBV30 and TRBJ2-7 provide the parts outside the CDR3, is SQTIHQWPATLVQPVGSPLSLECTVEGTSNPNLYWYRQAAGRGLQLLFYSVGIGQISSEVPQNLSASRPQDRQFILSSKKLLLSDSGFYLCAWRGQRYEQYFGPGTRLTVT.

The CDR3: CASRPSGGRNEQYF. The CDR3, as DNA: TGTGCCAGCCGCCCTTCTGGGGGGCGCAACGAGCAGTACTTC. The rearrangement joins TRBV28 to TRBJ2-7, with D perhaps given as TRBD1 or TRBD2 (6 bases each). Germline V CDR1 and CDR2: MDHEN, SYDVKM. The CDR3 is 14 amino acids. Trimming removed 8 bases at V and 5 bases at J, with 19 bases between.